The clone carrying this T cell receptor beta chain has a single count. V lost 7 bases and J lost 3, with 9 bases in between. Germline values: CDR1 MDHEN, CDR2 SYDVKM. This CDR3 comprises 12 residues. This specimen comes from a study of blood T cell repertoires in COVID-19. Study information: T cells, B-cell-depleted T cells, or PBMCs provided the cDNA or gDNA that served as material.

In the original processing: Cell counts per sample came from amplifying reference gene primers. Assay: immunoSEQ multiplex PCR; the TCRdb copy retains only in-frame clones and omits some. That table furnishes V, J and clone size, whereas the DNA furnished D and trimming. The sample lists about 65,000 clones, 85% to 95% occurring once. The TCR comes from a man aged 65-85 years with active COVID-19. The source material was peripheral blood. The chain is built from TRBV28 and TRBJ1-1, with D hard to call. CDR3 bases: TGTGCCAGCAAGTTCGGAGACACTGAAGCTTTCTTT. This codes for CASKFGDTEAFF. The variable domain in full, with the rest retrieved from reference TRBV28 and TRBJ1-1, is DVKVTQSSRYLVKRTGEKVFLECVQDMDHENMFWYRQDPGLGLRLIYFSYDVKMKEKGDIPEGYSVSREKKERFSLILESASTNQTSMYLCASKFGDTEAFFGQGTRLTVV.